The source of this T cell receptor (beta chain) is a study of blood T cell repertoires in COVID-19. TCRdb keeps only in-frame clones here, not all; method: immunoSEQ multiplex PCR. The sample records approximately 180,000 clones, about 80% being singletons. This clone has ten or more counts. Sequencing was done on a sample of PBMCs or T cells enriched from blood (not recorded which). This receptor was obtained from a woman aged 60 to 75 with acute COVID-19.

The CDR3 coding sequence is TGTGCCAGCAGGCCTACTAGCGCCGACACAGATACGCAGTATTTT. This codes for CASRPTSADTDTQYF. The chain carries TRBV7-2 and TRBJ2-3, with TRBD2 matching 7 bases. Germline V lookup: CDR1 SGHTA, CDR2 FQGNSA. J was trimmed by 2 bases and V by 6 bases; bases with no gene match: 8. CDR3 length: 15 amino acids.